The rows below give T cell receptor beta chains drawn from one sample of a study of patients and donors after allogeneic stem cell transplantation. TCRdb called the RT-PCR reads again in MiXCR, with one record for every CDR3 protein. This table holds about a million distinct CDR3 sequences, roughly 18% found once. Sequences were obtained from blood, either unsorted or a sorted T cell fraction (not recorded which). The receptors here all came from a human donor who was either an allogeneic HSCT recipient or a stem cell or donor lymphocyte infusion donor (not recorded which). It is not recorded whose cells these are; they may come from a transplant donor. Each CDR3 is given with its conserved first and last residue. D genes are given only for firm matches. Not every row has a clone size; where given, it reads once, few, many or a size class.

J gene: TRBJ1-6
V gene: TRBV12-3/TRBV12-4
D gene: NA
clone size: NA
CDR3 DNA: TGTGCCAGCAGTTTGGGAGGCAGGGGTAATTCACCCCTCCACTTT
CDR3 protein: CASSLGGRGNSPLHF

J gene: TRBJ1-1
V gene: TRBV12-3/TRBV12-4
D gene: NA
clone size: few
CDR3 DNA: TGTGCCAGCAGTTTTGAGGGGCTTAACACTGAAGCTTTCTTT
CDR3 protein: CASSFEGLNTEAFF

J gene: TRBJ2-3
V gene: TRBV20-1
D gene: TRBD2
clone size: few
CDR3 DNA: TGCAGTGCTAGACACACTAGCGCCGATACGCAGTATTTT
CDR3 protein: CSARHTSADTQYF

J gene: TRBJ1-2
V gene: TRBV6-1
D gene: NA
clone size: NA
CDR3 DNA: TGTGCCAGCAGTCCGAGGCGGGTTAGGAACTATGGCTACACCTTC
CDR3 protein: CASSPRRVRNYGYTF

J gene: TRBJ2-1
V gene: TRBV5-5
D gene: TRBD2
clone size: many
CDR3 DNA: TGTGCCAGCAGCTTGGGGCTAGCGGGAGCCCCCGGGAATGAGCAGTTCTTC
CDR3 protein: CASSLGLAGAPGNEQFF

J gene: TRBJ2-5
V gene: TRBV7-2
D gene: TRBD2
clone size: NA
CDR3 DNA: TGTGCCAGCAGCTCCGGACTAGCGGGAGTACAGACCCAGTACTTC
CDR3 protein: CASSSGLAGVQTQYF

J gene: TRBJ2-7
V gene: TRBV18
D gene: TRBD2
clone size: few
CDR3 DNA: TGTGCCAGCTCCTTCGGACTAGTAGGTACCTACGAGCAGTACTTC
CDR3 protein: CASSFGLVGTYEQYF

J gene: TRBJ2-7
V gene: TRBV6-5
D gene: TRBD1
clone size: few
CDR3 DNA: TGTGCCAGCAGTTACCCGGAGACAGGGGGCTACGAGCAGTACTTC
CDR3 protein: CASSYPETGGYEQYF

J gene: TRBJ2-5
V gene: TRBV3-1
D gene: NA
clone size: NA
CDR3 DNA: TGTGCCAGCAGCCATCAAGAGCCCGGAGAGACCCAGTACTTC
CDR3 protein: CASSHQEPGETQYF

J gene: TRBJ1-2
V gene: TRBV2
D gene: NA
clone size: many
CDR3 DNA: TGTGCCAGCAGTCCTGGACTGATTAACTATGGCTACACCTTC
CDR3 protein: CASSPGLINYGYTF

J gene: TRBJ2-1
V gene: TRBV4-2
D gene: TRBD2
clone size: NA
CDR3 DNA: TGTGCCAGCAGCCAAATAGCGGGGGGGCTGAATGAGCAGTTCTTC
CDR3 protein: CASSQIAGGLNEQFF

J gene: TRBJ2-2
V gene: TRBV27
D gene: NA
clone size: few
CDR3 DNA: TGTGCCAGCCAAAGCGGGCTGAACACCGGGGAGCTGTTTTTT
CDR3 protein: CASQSGLNTGELFF

J gene: TRBJ2-1
V gene: TRBV6-5
D gene: NA
clone size: NA
CDR3 DNA: TGTGCCAGCAGTTACCTACGGGGGCTGAATGAGCAGTTCTTC
CDR3 protein: CASSYLRGLNEQFF

J gene: TRBJ1-2
V gene: TRBV19
D gene: TRBD1
clone size: few
CDR3 DNA: TGTGCCAGTAGTATAGTGACTATTGGGGACAGGGGTAACTATGGCTACACCTTC
CDR3 protein: CASSIVTIGDRGNYGYTF

J gene: TRBJ2-7
V gene: TRBV21-1
D gene: NA
clone size: NA
CDR3 DNA: TGTGCCAGCAGATCCGGGACAGGGTATGTTTTCGAGCAGTACTTC
CDR3 protein: CASRSGTGYVFEQYF

J gene: TRBJ2-3
V gene: TRBV10-3
D gene: TRBD1
clone size: many
CDR3 DNA: TGTGCCATCAGTGGATTACCGGGACAGGGAGATACGCAGTATTTT
CDR3 protein: CAISGLPGQGDTQYF

J gene: TRBJ2-2
V gene: TRBV20-1
D gene: TRBD2
clone size: NA
CDR3 DNA: TGCAGTGCTGCCCGGCTAGCGGGGAGGAACACCGGGGAGCTGTTTTTT
CDR3 protein: CSAARLAGRNTGELFF

J gene: TRBJ2-1
V gene: TRBV5-1
D gene: NA
clone size: many
CDR3 DNA: TGCGCCAGCAGCTTCAGGTCGAGCTCCTACAATGAGCAGTTCTTC
CDR3 protein: CASSFRSSSYNEQFF

J gene: TRBJ2-7
V gene: TRBV18
D gene: TRBD2
clone size: NA
CDR3 DNA: TGTGCCAGCTCACCCCTACTAGCGGACGAGCAGTACTTC
CDR3 protein: CASSPLLADEQYF

J gene: TRBJ2-3
V gene: TRBV7-3
D gene: TRBD2
clone size: NA
CDR3 DNA: TGTGCCAGCAGCTTACAAGCGGGAACCGCAGATACGCAGTATTTT
CDR3 protein: CASSLQAGTADTQYF

J gene: TRBJ1-5
V gene: TRBV20-1
D gene: NA
clone size: few
CDR3 DNA: TGCAGTGCACAGGGAGATGGCAATCAGCCCCAGCATTTT
CDR3 protein: CSAQGDGNQPQHF

J gene: TRBJ2-2
V gene: TRBV29-1
D gene: TRBD1
clone size: few
CDR3 DNA: TGCGCGACAGGGGGCTTCTTAACCGGGGAGCTGTTTTTT
CDR3 protein: CATGGFLTGELFF

J gene: TRBJ2-7
V gene: TRBV10-3
D gene: NA
clone size: many
CDR3 DNA: TGTGCCATCAGTGAGTCGAATATACGCGACTCCTACGAGCAGTACTTC
CDR3 protein: CAISESNIRDSYEQYF

J gene: TRBJ2-2
V gene: TRBV24-1
D gene: NA
clone size: NA
CDR3 DNA: TGTGCCACCAGTCCCGGGACAAAAACCGGGGAGCTGTTTTTT
CDR3 protein: CATSPGTKTGELFF

J gene: TRBJ2-3
V gene: TRBV19
D gene: NA
clone size: once
CDR3 DNA: TGTGCCAGTAGTATAGTAGCACCATCAGATACGCAGTATTTT
CDR3 protein: CASSIVAPSDTQYF

J gene: TRBJ2-5
V gene: TRBV3-1
D gene: TRBD2
clone size: NA
CDR3 DNA: TGTGCCAGCAGCCAAGATCAGGTAGCGGGAGGTGAGACCCAGTACTTC
CDR3 protein: CASSQDQVAGGETQYF

J gene: TRBJ1-2
V gene: TRBV7-9
D gene: NA
clone size: NA
CDR3 DNA: TGTGCCAGCAGGCCCCCGGAGGGAAGGGGCTACACCTTC
CDR3 protein: CASRPPEGRGYTF

J gene: TRBJ1-1
V gene: TRBV12-3/TRBV12-4
D gene: TRBD1
clone size: NA
CDR3 DNA: TGTGCCAGCAGTCCCACAGGGACAGGGGGGTTGAAAGCTTTCTTT
CDR3 protein: CASSPTGTGGLKAFF

J gene: TRBJ1-4
V gene: TRBV12-3/TRBV12-4
D gene: NA
clone size: many
CDR3 DNA: TGTGCCAGCAGTCCCCTCCAGGGAACTAATGAAAAACTGTTTTTT
CDR3 protein: CASSPLQGTNEKLFF